A few counts support the clone carrying this TCR beta chain. Antigen: not known. 5'RACE with constant-segment primers yielded barcoded, UMI-tagged TCR alpha and TCR beta cDNA libraries. TCRdb re-called the 5' RACE reads through MiXCR, storing one row per CDR3 protein. The table has around 390,000 distinct CDR3 sequences, 15% to 20% seen once. The data derive from a study of T-cell memory formation after mild COVID-19. Study outcomes and limitations: The study found balanced CD4/CD8 in clones contracting day 15 to 85 and a CD4+ lean in later expanders.

Germline V lookup: CDR1 MGHRA, CDR2 YSYEKL. Between the trimmed V and J ends, which lost 3 bases and 2 bases, there was a span of 4 bases. This CDR3 has 12 residues. The chain has TRBV4-1 and TRBJ2-5; D is unclear. The sample was PBMCs or a T cell subset sorted from them (not recorded which). This clonotype was sampled from a man younger than 35 who had mild COVID-19 (a few samples of this study predate the infection). Cell type and time point are not known. The CDR3 nucleotides read TGCGCCAGCAGCCATCCGCAAGAGACCCAGTACTTC. Protein: CASSHPQETQYF.